This T cell receptor beta chain was sequenced in a study of T cells of healthy individuals listed by TCRdb under 2018. A note on this clonotype: Its recognized antigen is unknown. No base-level quality is on record; no much larger clone is a single base apart.

Per the germline V gene (reference sequence), LGHDT is the CDR1 and YNNKEL is the CDR2. Inclusive of the bounding cysteine and phenylalanine, the CDR3 is 18 residues long. This entry keeps only the CDR3 DNA: 54 bases, framed from base 1. At the junction V is shortened by 1 base and J by 5 bases; bases outside the gene matches: 11. The library was made by 5' RACE. The instrument given in TCRdb is Illumina MiSeq. TCRdb passed the public sequencing reads through fastp at Q25 and MiXCR, retaining productive beta sequences. CDR3 protein duplicates are merged, each entry listing the most common genes and DNA. The sample table shows about 82,000 distinct CDR3 sequences, and approximately 4.8% are seen once. 6.5% to 8% of the sample is held by the ten biggest clonotypes.

This sequence was found in a female donor in good health. The sequence joins TRBV3-1 to TRBJ2-1; TRBD2 lines up with 10 middle nucleotides. The sequenced DNA: TGTGCCAGCAGCCAAGGGGGGTCGGGACTAGCGCAAAACAATGAGCAGTTCTTC. This gives the protein CASSQGGSGLAQNNEQFF.